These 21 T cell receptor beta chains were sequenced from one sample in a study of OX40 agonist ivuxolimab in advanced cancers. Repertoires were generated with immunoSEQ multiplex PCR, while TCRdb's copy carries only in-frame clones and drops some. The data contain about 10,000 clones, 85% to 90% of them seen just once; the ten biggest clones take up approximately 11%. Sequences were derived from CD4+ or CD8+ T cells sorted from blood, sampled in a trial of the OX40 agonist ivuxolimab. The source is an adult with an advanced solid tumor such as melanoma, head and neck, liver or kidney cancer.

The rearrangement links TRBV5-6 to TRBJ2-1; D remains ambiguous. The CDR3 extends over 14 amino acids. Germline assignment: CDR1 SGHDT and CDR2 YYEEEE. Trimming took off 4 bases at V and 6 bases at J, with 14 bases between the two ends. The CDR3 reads CASSPNIWGNEQFF. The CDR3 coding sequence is TGTGCCAGCAGCCCTAATATATGGGGCAATGAGCAGTTCTTC.

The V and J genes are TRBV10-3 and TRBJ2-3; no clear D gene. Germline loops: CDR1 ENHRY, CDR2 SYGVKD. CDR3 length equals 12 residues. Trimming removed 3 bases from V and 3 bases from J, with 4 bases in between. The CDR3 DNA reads TGTGCCATCAGTGACCAGACAGATACGCAGTATTTT. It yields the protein CAISDQTDTQYF.

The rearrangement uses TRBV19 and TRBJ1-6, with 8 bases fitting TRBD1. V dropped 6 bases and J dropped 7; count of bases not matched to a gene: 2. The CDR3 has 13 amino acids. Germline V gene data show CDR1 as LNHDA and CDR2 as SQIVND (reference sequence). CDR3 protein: CASRTGVNSPLHF. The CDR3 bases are TGTGCCAGTAGGACAGGGGTAAATTCACCCCTCCACTTT.

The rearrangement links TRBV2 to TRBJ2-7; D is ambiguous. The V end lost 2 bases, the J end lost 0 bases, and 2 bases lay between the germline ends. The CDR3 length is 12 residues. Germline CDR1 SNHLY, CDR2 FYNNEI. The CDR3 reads CASSEFSYEQYF. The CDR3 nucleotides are TGTGCCAGCAGTGAATTCTCCTACGAGCAGTACTTC.

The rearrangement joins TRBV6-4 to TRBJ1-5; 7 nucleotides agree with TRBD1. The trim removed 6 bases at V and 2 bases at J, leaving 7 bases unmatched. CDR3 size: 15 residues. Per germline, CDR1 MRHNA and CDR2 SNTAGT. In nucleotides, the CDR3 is TGTGCCAGCAGCCGCGGACAGGTTCGCAATCAGCCCCAGCATTTT. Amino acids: CASSRGQVRNQPQHF.

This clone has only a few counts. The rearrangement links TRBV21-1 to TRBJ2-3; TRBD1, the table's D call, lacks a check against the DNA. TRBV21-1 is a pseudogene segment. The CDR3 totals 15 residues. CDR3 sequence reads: CASSKGNPGADTQYF. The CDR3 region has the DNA TGTGCCAGCAGCAAAGGCAATCCAGGGGCAGATACGCAGTATTTT.

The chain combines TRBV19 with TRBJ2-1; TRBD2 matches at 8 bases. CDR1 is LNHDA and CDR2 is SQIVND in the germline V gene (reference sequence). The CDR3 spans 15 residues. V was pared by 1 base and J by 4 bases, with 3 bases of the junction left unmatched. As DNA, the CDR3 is TGTGCCAGTAGTATAGGAAGCGGGGGTTACAATGAGCAGTTCTTC. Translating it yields CASSIGSGGYNEQFF. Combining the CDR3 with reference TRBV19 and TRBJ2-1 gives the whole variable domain DGGITQSPKYLFRKEGQNVTLSCEQNLNHDAMYWYRQDPGQGLRLIYYSQIVNDFQKGDIAEGYSVSREKKESFPLTVTSAQKNPTAFYLCASSIGSGGYNEQFFGPGTRLTVL.

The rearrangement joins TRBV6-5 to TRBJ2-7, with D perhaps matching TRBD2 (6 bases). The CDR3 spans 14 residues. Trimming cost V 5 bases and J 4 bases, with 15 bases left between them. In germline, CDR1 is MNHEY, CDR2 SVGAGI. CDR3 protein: CASSIGGIGYEQYF. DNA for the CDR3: TGTGCCAGCAGTATAGGAGGGATAGGATACGAGCAGTACTTC.

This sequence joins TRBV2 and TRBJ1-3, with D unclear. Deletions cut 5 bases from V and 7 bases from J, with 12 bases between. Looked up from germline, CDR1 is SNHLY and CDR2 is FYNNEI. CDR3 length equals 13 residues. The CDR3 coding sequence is TGTGCCAGCAGTCCCGGCAGTGGGAACACCATATATTTT. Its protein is CASSPGSGNTIYF.

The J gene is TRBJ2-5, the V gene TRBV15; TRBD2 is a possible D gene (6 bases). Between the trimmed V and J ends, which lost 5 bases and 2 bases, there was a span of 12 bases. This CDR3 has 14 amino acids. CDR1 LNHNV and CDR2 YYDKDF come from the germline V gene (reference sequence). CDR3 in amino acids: CATSRRGEQETQYF. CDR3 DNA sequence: TGTGCCACCAGCCGGAGGGGAGAGCAAGAGACCCAGTACTTC.

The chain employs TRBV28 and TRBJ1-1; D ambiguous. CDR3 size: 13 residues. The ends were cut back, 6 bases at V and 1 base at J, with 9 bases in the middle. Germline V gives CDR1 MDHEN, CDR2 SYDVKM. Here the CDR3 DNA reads TGTGCCAGCAGCGGGGTGGAGAACACTGAAGCTTTCTTT. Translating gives CASSGVENTEAFF.

Written as DNA, the CDR3 is TGTGCCAGCAATTCGAACTCCATTCATCAGCCCCAGCATTTT. Protein sequence: CASNSNSIHQPQHF. The chain employs TRBV6-1 and TRBJ1-5; no reliable D call. This CDR3 comprises 14 residues. Germline CDR1 is MNHNS and CDR2 is SASEGT. Trimming took 7 bases from V and 5 from J, leaving 15 bases between them.

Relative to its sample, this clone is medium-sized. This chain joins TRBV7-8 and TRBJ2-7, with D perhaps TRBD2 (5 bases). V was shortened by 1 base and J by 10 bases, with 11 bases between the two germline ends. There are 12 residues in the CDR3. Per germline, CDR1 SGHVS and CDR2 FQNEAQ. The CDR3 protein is CASSLEDYLQYF. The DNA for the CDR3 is TGTGCCAGCAGCTTAGAAGACTATCTTCAGTACTTC.

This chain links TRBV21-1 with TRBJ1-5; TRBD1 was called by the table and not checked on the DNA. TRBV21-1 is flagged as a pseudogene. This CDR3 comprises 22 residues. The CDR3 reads CASSGLPGTGGLKMVSNQPQHF. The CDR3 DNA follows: TGTGCCAGCAGCGGCCTTCCCGGGACAGGGGGTTTAAAGATGGTTAGCAATCAGCCCCAGCATTTT.

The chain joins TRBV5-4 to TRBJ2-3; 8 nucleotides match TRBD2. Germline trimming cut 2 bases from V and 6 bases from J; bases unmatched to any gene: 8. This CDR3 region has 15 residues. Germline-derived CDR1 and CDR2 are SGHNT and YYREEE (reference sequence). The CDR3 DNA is TGTGCCAGCAGCTTCAACGGGGGGGGTTCGGATACGCAGTATTTT. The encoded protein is CASSFNGGGSDTQYF. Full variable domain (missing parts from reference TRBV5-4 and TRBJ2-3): ETGVTQSPTHLIKTRGQQVTLRCSSQSGHNTVSWYQQALGQGPQFIFQYYREEENGRGNFPPRFSGLQFPNYSSELNVNALELDDSALYLCASSFNGGGSDTQYFGPGTRLTVL.

CDR3 DNA sequence: TGTGCCAGCAGTTTCGCTGGCGGGGCTTTCTTT. It specifies CASSFAGGAFF. This sequence joins TRBV28 and TRBJ1-1; D is undetermined. CDR1 and CDR2 (germline): MDHEN, SYDVKM. The V gene lost 3 bases and the J gene lost 11 bases, with 10 bases spanning the gap. This CDR3 region has 11 residues.

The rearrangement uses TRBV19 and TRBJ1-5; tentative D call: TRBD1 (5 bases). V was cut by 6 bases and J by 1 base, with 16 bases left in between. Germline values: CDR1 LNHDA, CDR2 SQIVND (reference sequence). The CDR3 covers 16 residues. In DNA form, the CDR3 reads TGTGCCAGTAGGTTGGGGACGAGGGGCAGCAATCAGCCCCAGCATTTT. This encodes CASRLGTRGSNQPQHF.

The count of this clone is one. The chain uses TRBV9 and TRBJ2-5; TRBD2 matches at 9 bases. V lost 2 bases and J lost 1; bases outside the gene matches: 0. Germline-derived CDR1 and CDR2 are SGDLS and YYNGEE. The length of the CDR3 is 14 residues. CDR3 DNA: TGTGCCAGCAGCGTTAGCGGGGGCCAAGAGACCCAGTACTTC. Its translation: CASSVSGGQETQYF.

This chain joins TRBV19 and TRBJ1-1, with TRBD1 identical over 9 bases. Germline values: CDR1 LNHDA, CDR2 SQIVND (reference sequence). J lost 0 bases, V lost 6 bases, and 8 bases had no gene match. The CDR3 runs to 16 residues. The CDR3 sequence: CASSPGTGRMNTEAFF. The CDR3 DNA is TGTGCCAGTAGCCCTGGGACAGGGCGAATGAACACTGAAGCTTTCTTT.

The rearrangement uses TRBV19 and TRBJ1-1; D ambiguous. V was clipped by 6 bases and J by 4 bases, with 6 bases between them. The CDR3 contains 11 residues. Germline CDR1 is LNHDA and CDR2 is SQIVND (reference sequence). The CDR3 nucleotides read TGTGCCAGTAGAGTCGGCACTGAAGCTTTCTTT. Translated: CASRVGTEAFF.

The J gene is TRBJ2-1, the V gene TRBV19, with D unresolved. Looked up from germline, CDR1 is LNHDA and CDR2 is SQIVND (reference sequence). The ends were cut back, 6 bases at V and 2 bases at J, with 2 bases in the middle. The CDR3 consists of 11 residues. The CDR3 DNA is TGTGCCAGTAGCACCTACAATGAGCAGTTCTTC. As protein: CASSTYNEQFF.